Following are 9 T cell receptor beta chains from one sample sequenced in a study of regulatory T cells in long-lasting Graves disease. Time point meaning: newly diagnosed GD, antithyroid drugs for less than 3 months. The TCR library was prepared using RNA isolated from PBMCs. Building of the TCR beta libraries involved iRepertoire HTBI primers and Arm-PCR of CDR3 regions. MiXCR, run by TCRdb on the multiplex PCR reads, gives a single entry per CDR3 protein. The sample has 450,000 to 500,000 distinct CDR3 sequences; roughly 17% are singletons. The same data also went into a second study, on T cells in Graves' hyperthyroidism and ophthalmopathy.

The input for sequencing was peripheral blood mononuclear cells (PBMCs), taken at new diagnosis, from a patient treated with antithyroid drugs. The receptor set was obtained from a middle-aged man with Graves disease.

This clonotype has a count of ten or more. V gene TRBV3-1 combines with J gene TRBJ2-7; 8 bases map to TRBD1. The CDR3 loop spans 15 amino acids. Germline assignment: CDR1 LGHDT and CDR2 YNNKEL (reference sequence). Unmatched junction bases numbered 5, after V lost 1 base and J lost 3 bases. CDR3 in amino acids: CASSQGQGHGYEQYF. CDR3 in DNA: TGTGCCAGCAGCCAAGGACAGGGGCATGGCTACGAGCAGTACTTC.

This clonotype was detected ten times or more. The J gene is TRBJ2-1, the V gene TRBV11-2; tentatively, D is TRBD1 (6 bases). From germline, CDR1 is SGHAT and CDR2 FQNNGV. There are 13 residues in the CDR3. V dropped 4 bases and J dropped 10 bases, with 14 bases sitting between them. CDR3 residues: CASSSMDSREQFF. DNA of the CDR3: TGTGCCAGCAGCTCAATGGACAGTCGGGAGCAGTTCTTC.

This clonotype appeared a few times. This sequence joins TRBV19 and TRBJ2-7; weak D call: TRBD1 (5 bases). This CDR3 region has 15 residues. V lost 5 bases to trimming and J lost 1 base, with 15 bases between them. In germline, CDR1 is LNHDA, CDR2 SQIVND (reference sequence). The DNA for the CDR3 is TGTGCCAGTAGTTTTATACCCGACAGTTCCTACGAGCAGTACTTC. It is translated as CASSFIPDSSYEQYF.

The rearrangement links TRBV20-1 to TRBJ2-3, with D possibly being TRBD2 (5 bases). The CDR3 extends over 14 amino acids. Trimming took off 7 bases at V and 7 bases at J, with 21 bases between the two ends. Germline values: CDR1 DFQATT, CDR2 SNEGSKA (reference sequence). The CDR3 is CSGRPSGVANTQYF. The CDR3, as DNA: TGCAGTGGTAGGCCCAGCGGAGTCGCAAATACGCAGTATTTT.

On this clonotype: This is likely an artifact of a read error, given a far larger clone one base away. The CDR3 DNA reads TGTGCCAGCACCCTAGAGGGCTCTGGGGCCAACGTCCTGACTTTC. Protein product: CASTLEGSGANVLTF. The chain is built from TRBV7-2 and TRBJ2-6; a possible D gene is TRBD2 (5 bases). Trimming pared 7 bases from V and 0 bases from J, leaving 10 bases between. There are 15 residues in the CDR3. CDR1 is SGHTA and CDR2 is FQGNSA in the germline V gene.

In its sample, this clonotype was seen many times. The rearrangement joins TRBV28 to TRBJ2-7; D is unclear. The CDR3 length is 13 residues. Germline CDR1 MDHEN, CDR2 SYDVKM. Deletions cut 2 bases from V and 4 bases from J, with 9 bases between. The CDR3 spells CASSLLGSYEQYF. The DNA of the CDR3 is TGTGCCAGCAGTTTACTGGGCTCGTACGAGCAGTACTTC.

This clonotype was picked up many times. The V gene is TRBV5-1, the J gene TRBJ2-7; weak D call: TRBD2 (7 bases). The CDR3 is made up of 15 amino acids. The V end lost 0 bases, the J end lost 1 base, and 11 bases lay between the germline ends. CDR1 is SGHRS and CDR2 is YFSETQ in the germline V gene. The CDR3 nucleotides are TGCGCCAGCAGCTTGGGAGGGGGGGAGTCCTACGAGCAGTACTTC. This codes for CASSLGGGESYEQYF. The complete variable domain, with remaining parts taken from reference TRBV5-1 and TRBJ2-7, reads KAGVTQTPRYLIKTRGQQVTLSCSPISGHRSVSWYQQTPGQGLQFLFEYFSETQRNKGNFPGRFSGRQFSNSRSEMNVSTLELGDSALYLCASSLGGGESYEQYFGPGTRLTVT.

This clonotype was counted at least ten times. The chain employs TRBV6-1 and TRBJ1-1; D remains unclear. V was clipped by 3 bases and J by 1 base, with 9 bases between them. CDR3 length equals 14 residues. Germline-derived CDR1 and CDR2 are MNHNS and SASEGT. The CDR3 region has the DNA TGTGCCAGCAGTGAGGCTGGCTCGAACACTGAAGCTTTCTTT. This codes for CASSEAGSNTEAFF.

This clonotype was counted ten times or more. V gene TRBV13 combines with J gene TRBJ2-1; no clear D. Trimming shortened V by 1 base and J by 6 bases, and 13 bases separated the two germline ends. Looked up from germline, CDR1 is PRHDT and CDR2 is FYEKMQ (reference sequence). This CDR3 region has 15 residues. CDR3 in amino acids: CASSLEATGTNEQFF. The DNA of the CDR3 is TGTGCCAGCAGCTTAGAGGCTACTGGAACCAATGAGCAGTTCTTC.